The T cell receptor beta chain described here comes from a study of blood T cell repertoires in COVID-19. At the level of the study: The United States, Italy and Spain supplied acute and convalescent COVID-19 samples.

Original handling: Amplification of reference gene primers was used by the study to estimate nucleated cell counts. Data came from immunoSEQ multiplex PCR; TCRdb stores just in-frame clones and leaves some out. That table is the source of V, J and clone size, and D and trimming were worked out from the DNA. Of 310,000 or so clones listed, roughly 90% are singletons. The germline V gene has CDR1 MNHEY and CDR2 SMNVEV (reference sequence). V trimming: 2 bases; J trimming: 4 bases; junction bases outside the gene matches: 7. CDR3 length: 15 residues. The clonotype was recovered from a man younger than 35 who had recovered from COVID-19. The V call is TRBV27, the J call TRBJ1-2; 7 bases fit TRBD1. Sequencing input: peripheral blood. CDR3 region: CASSLRGRSSYGYTF. CDR3 coding DNA: TGTGCCAGCAGTTTAAGGGGGCGCTCAAGCTATGGCTACACCTTC.